The clone carrying this TCR beta chain was seen a handful of times. The antigen is undetermined. Trimming removed 4 bases from V and 2 bases from J, with 15 bases in between. This CDR3 has 17 amino acids. The data stem from a study of response to subunit inactivated influenza vaccine. TCRdb called the RT-PCR reads again in MiXCR, with one record for every CDR3 protein. Of a few hundred thousand distinct CDR3 sequences in the sample, approximately 20% were seen once. General observations from the study: Authors proposed each seasonal influenza vaccination draws in few new T cells.

The sequence was collected from a man between 50 and 70 years old who received an inactivated influenza vaccine. The chain has TRBV12-3 or TRBV12-4 and TRBJ1-6, with a possible D match to TRBD1 (6 bases). The sample here was PBMCs from blood, taken 21 months after vaccination. As DNA, the CDR3 is TGTGCCAGCAGTTGGGGGGGCGCTGGGACCTATAATTCACCCCTCCACTTT. Translating gives CASSWGGAGTYNSPLHF.